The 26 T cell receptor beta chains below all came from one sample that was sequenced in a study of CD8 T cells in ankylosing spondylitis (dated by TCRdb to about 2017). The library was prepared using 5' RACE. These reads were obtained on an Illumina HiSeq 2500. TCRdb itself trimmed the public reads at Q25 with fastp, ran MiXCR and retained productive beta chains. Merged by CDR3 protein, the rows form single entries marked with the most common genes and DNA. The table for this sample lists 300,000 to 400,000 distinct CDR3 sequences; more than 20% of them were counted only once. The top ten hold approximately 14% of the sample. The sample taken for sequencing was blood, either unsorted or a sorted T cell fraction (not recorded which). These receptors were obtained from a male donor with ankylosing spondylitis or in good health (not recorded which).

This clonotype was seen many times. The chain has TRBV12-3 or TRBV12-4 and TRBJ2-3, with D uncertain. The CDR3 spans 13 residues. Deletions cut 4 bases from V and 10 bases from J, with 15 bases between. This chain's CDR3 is CASSSTGPGSQYF. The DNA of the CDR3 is TGTGCCAGCAGTTCGACTGGACCCGGATCGCAGTATTTT.

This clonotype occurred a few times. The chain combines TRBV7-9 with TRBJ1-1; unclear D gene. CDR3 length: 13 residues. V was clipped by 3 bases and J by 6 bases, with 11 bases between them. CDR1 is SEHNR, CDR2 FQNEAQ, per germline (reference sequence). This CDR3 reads CASSFVHGAEAFF. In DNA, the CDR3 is TGTGCCAGCAGCTTCGTACATGGGGCTGAAGCTTTCTTT.

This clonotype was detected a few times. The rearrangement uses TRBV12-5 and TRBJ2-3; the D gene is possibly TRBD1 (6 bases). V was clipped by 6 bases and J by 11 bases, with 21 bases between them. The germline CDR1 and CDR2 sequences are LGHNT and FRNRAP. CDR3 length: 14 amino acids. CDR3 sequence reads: CASGQRTAPVGQYF. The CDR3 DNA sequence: TGTGCTAGTGGCCAACGGACAGCGCCGGTGGGGCAGTATTTT.

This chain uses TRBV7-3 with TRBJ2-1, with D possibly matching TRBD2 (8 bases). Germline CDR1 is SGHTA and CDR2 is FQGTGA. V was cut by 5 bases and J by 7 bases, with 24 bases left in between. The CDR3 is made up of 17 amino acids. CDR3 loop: CASSPQGVRGGSNEQFF. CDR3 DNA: TGTGCCAGCAGCCCCCAGGGGGTACGGGGGGGCTCAAATGAGCAGTTCTTC.

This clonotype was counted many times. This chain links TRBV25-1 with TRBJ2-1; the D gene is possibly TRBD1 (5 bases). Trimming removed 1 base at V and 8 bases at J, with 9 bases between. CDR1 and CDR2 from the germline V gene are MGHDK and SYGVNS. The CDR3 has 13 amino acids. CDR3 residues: CASSELLGDEQFF. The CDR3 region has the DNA TGTGCCAGCAGTGAATTATTAGGGGATGAGCAGTTCTTC.

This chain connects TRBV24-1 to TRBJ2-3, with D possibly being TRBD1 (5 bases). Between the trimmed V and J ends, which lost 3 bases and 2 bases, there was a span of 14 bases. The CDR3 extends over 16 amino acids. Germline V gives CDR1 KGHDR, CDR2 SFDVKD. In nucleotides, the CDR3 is TGTGCCACCAGTGATCCACAGGAGCCCTTCACAGATACGCAGTATTTT. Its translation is CATSDPQEPFTDTQYF.

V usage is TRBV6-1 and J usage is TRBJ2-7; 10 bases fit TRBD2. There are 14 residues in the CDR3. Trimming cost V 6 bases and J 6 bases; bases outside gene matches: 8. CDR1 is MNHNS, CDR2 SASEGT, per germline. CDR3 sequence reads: CASSQLAGPGEQYF. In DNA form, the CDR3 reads TGTGCCAGCAGCCAACTAGCGGGGCCCGGCGAGCAGTACTTC.

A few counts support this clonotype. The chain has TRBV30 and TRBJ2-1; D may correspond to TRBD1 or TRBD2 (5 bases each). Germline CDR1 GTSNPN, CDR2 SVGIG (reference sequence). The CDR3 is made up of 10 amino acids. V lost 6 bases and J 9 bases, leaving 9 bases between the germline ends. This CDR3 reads CACGDGEQFF. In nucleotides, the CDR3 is TGTGCCTGTGGGGACGGTGAGCAGTTCTTC.

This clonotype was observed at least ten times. The DNA for the CDR3 is TGTGCCAGCAGCCAAGACCAGCGGGGGGGCCCAGATACGCAGTATTTT. Translated, it gives CASSQDQRGGPDTQYF. The chain carries TRBV4-2 and TRBJ2-3; 10 nucleotides agree with TRBD2. There are 16 residues in the CDR3. The J segment lost 4 bases and the V segment lost 0 bases, leaving 4 bases of the junction unmatched. Germline V CDR1 and CDR2: LGHNA, YNFKEQ.

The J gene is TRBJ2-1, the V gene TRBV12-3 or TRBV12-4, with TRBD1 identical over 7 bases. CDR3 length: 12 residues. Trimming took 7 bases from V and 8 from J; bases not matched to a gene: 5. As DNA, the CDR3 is TGTGCCAGCACTACAGGGGCCTATGAGCAGTTCTTC. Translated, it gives CASTTGAYEQFF.

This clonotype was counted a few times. The CDR3 sequence: CASSLESWGAGHHEQYF. The CDR3 nucleotides read TGTGCCAGCAGCTTAGAGTCGTGGGGCGCCGGTCATCACGAGCAGTACTTC. This chain uses TRBV7-8 with TRBJ2-7; a weak D match, TRBD1 (5 bases). Trimming shortened V by 1 base and J by 5 bases, and 21 bases separated the two germline ends. Germline V lookup: CDR1 SGHVS, CDR2 FQNEAQ. The CDR3 extends over 17 amino acids.

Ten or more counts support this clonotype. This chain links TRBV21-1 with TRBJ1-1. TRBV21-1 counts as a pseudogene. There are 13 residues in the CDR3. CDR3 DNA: TGTGCCAGCAGCAAAGCCTGTAGCACTGAAGCTTTCTTT. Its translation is CASSKACSTEAFF.

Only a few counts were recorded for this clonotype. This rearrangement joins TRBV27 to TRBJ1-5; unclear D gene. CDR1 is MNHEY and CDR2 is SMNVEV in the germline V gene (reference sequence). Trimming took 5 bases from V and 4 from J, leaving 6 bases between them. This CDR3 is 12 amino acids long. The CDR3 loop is CASSGRNQPQHF. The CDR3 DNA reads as TGTGCCAGCAGTGGTCGAAATCAGCCCCAGCATTTT.

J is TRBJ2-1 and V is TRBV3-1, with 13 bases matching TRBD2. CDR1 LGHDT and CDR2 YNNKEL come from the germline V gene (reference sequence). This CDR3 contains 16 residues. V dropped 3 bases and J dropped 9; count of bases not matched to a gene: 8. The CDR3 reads CASSQGILAGGSEQFF. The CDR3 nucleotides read TGTGCCAGCAGCCAGGGTATACTAGCGGGGGGGAGTGAGCAGTTCTTC.

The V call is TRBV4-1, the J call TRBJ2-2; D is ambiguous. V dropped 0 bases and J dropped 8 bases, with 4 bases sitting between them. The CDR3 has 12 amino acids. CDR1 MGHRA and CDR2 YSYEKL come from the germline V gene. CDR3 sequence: CASSQDAGELFF. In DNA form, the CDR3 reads TGCGCCAGCAGCCAAGACGCAGGGGAGCTGTTTTTT.

CDR3 bases: TGCAGTGTTCCGACAGGGGTCGTAGTCTACGAGCAGTACTTC. Its protein is CSVPTGVVVYEQYF. The chain joins TRBV20-1 to TRBJ2-7, with 8 positions matching TRBD1. Trimming took 7 bases from V and 3 from J; bases not matched to a gene: 11. The CDR3 consists of 14 residues. Per the germline V gene, CDR1 is DFQATT and CDR2 is SNEGSKA (reference sequence).

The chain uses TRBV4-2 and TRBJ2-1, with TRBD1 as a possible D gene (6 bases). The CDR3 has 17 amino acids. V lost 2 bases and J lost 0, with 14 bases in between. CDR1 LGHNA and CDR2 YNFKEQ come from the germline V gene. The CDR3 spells CASSQLASGVSYNEQFF. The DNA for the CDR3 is TGTGCCAGCAGCCAACTAGCCTCAGGGGTCTCCTACAATGAGCAGTTCTTC.

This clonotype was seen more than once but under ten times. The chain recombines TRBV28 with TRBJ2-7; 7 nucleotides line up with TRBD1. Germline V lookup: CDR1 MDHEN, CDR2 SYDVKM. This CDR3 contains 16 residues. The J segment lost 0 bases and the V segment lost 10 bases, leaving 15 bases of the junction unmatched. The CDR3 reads CATTMTGYRGSYEQYF. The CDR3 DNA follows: TGTGCCACCACCATGACAGGGTATAGGGGCTCCTACGAGCAGTACTTC. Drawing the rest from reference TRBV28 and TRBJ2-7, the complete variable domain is DVKVTQSSRYLVKRTGEKVFLECVQDMDHENMFWYRQDPGLGLRLIYFSYDVKMKEKGDIPEGYSVSREKKERFSLILESASTNQTSMYLCATTMTGYRGSYEQYFGPGTRLTVT.

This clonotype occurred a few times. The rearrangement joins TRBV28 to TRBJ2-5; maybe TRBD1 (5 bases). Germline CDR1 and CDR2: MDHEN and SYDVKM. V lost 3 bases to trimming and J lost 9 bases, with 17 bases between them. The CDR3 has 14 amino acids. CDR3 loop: CASSFLGQAAAQYF. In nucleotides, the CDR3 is TGTGCCAGCAGTTTTTTGGGGCAGGCCGCGGCCCAGTACTTC.

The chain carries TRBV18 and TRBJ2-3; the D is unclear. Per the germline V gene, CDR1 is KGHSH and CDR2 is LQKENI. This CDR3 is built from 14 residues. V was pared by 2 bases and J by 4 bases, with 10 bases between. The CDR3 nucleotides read TGTGCCAGCTCACCAGGGATTGGCTCAGATACGCAGTATTTT. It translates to CASSPGIGSDTQYF.

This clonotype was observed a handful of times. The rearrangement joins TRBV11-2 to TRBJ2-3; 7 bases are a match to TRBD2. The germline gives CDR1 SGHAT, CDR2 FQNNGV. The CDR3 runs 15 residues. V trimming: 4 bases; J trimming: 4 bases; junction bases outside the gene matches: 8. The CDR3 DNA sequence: TGTGCCAGCAGCTCCGAGGGAGGGACCGCAGATACGCAGTATTTT. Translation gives CASSSEGGTADTQYF.

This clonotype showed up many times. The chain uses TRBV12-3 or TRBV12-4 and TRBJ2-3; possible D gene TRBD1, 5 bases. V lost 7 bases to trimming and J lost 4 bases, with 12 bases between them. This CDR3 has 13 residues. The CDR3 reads CASTLDNADTQYF. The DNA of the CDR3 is TGTGCCAGCACCCTGGACAATGCAGATACGCAGTATTTT.

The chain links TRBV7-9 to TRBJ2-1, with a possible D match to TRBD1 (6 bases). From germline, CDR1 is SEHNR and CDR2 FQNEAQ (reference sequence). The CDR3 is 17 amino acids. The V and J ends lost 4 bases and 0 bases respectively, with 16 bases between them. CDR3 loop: CASSSLRQALSYNEQFF. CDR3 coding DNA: TGTGCCAGCAGCTCACTCCGACAGGCACTCTCCTACAATGAGCAGTTCTTC. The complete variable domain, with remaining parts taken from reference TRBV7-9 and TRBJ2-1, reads DTGVSQNPRHKITKRGQNVTFRCDPISEHNRLYWYRQTLGQGPEFLTYFQNEAQLEKSRLLSDRFSAERPKGSFSTLEIQRTEQGDSAMYLCASSSLRQALSYNEQFFGPGTRLTVL.

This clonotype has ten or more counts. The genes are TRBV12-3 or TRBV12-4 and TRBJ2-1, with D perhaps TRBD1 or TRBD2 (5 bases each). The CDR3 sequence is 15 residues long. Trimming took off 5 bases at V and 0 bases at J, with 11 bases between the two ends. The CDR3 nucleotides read TGTGCCAGCAGTCCCAGGGAGAGCTCCTACAATGAGCAGTTCTTC. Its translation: CASSPRESSYNEQFF.

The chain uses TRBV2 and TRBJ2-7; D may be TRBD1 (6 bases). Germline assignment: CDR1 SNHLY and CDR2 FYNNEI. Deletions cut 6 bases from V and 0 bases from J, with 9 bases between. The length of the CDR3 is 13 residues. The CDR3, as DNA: TGTGCCAGCAGGGGGACACCCTCCTACGAGCAGTACTTC. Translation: CASRGTPSYEQYF.

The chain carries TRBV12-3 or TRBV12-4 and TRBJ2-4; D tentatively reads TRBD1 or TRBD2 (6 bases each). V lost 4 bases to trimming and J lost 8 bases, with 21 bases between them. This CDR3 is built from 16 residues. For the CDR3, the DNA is TGTGCCAGCAGTTGGGGGGCCCGGACCCAGACACACATTCAGTACTTC. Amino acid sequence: CASSWGARTQTHIQYF.